This T cell receptor beta chain is drawn from a study of human T cells and chemical hapten exposure. Time point noted: patch test 1, 2 weeks after DPC sensitization. As for treatment: therapeutic diphenylcyclopropenone sensitization with weekly scalp DPC. Non-pregnant alopecia patients aged 18 to 70, suitable for DPC therapy. Total RNA was isolated from whole blood that had not been fractionated. This clonotype occurred a few times. Its target is not known. TCRdb passed the RACE reads through MiXCR, listing each CDR3 protein once. The sample has around 100,000 distinct CDR3 sequences, roughly 9.6% seen once. CDR3 length: 16 amino acids. Germline CDR1 and CDR2: SGHRS and YFSETQ. With 4 bases clipped from V and 1 base from J, the junction kept 5 bases outside the gene matches. Study outcomes and limitations: PT1 expanded TCR counts correlated positively with patch test score. Expanded TCRs were compared with controls, and the expanded TCRs formed significantly more large CDR3 similarity clusters.

The origin of this receptor is a woman aged 35 to 49 with alopecia areata. Some clones in this sample may be carry-over from other donors' samples. The material was whole blood, obtained in connection with sensitization to the hapten diphenylcyclopropenone (DPC). The chain has TRBV5-1 and TRBJ2-2; 9 nucleotides align to TRBD2. In DNA form, the CDR3 reads TGCGCCAGCAGCGGCGCGGGAGGGGTGAACACCGGGGAGCTGTTTTTT. Amino acid sequence: CASSGAGGVNTGELFF.